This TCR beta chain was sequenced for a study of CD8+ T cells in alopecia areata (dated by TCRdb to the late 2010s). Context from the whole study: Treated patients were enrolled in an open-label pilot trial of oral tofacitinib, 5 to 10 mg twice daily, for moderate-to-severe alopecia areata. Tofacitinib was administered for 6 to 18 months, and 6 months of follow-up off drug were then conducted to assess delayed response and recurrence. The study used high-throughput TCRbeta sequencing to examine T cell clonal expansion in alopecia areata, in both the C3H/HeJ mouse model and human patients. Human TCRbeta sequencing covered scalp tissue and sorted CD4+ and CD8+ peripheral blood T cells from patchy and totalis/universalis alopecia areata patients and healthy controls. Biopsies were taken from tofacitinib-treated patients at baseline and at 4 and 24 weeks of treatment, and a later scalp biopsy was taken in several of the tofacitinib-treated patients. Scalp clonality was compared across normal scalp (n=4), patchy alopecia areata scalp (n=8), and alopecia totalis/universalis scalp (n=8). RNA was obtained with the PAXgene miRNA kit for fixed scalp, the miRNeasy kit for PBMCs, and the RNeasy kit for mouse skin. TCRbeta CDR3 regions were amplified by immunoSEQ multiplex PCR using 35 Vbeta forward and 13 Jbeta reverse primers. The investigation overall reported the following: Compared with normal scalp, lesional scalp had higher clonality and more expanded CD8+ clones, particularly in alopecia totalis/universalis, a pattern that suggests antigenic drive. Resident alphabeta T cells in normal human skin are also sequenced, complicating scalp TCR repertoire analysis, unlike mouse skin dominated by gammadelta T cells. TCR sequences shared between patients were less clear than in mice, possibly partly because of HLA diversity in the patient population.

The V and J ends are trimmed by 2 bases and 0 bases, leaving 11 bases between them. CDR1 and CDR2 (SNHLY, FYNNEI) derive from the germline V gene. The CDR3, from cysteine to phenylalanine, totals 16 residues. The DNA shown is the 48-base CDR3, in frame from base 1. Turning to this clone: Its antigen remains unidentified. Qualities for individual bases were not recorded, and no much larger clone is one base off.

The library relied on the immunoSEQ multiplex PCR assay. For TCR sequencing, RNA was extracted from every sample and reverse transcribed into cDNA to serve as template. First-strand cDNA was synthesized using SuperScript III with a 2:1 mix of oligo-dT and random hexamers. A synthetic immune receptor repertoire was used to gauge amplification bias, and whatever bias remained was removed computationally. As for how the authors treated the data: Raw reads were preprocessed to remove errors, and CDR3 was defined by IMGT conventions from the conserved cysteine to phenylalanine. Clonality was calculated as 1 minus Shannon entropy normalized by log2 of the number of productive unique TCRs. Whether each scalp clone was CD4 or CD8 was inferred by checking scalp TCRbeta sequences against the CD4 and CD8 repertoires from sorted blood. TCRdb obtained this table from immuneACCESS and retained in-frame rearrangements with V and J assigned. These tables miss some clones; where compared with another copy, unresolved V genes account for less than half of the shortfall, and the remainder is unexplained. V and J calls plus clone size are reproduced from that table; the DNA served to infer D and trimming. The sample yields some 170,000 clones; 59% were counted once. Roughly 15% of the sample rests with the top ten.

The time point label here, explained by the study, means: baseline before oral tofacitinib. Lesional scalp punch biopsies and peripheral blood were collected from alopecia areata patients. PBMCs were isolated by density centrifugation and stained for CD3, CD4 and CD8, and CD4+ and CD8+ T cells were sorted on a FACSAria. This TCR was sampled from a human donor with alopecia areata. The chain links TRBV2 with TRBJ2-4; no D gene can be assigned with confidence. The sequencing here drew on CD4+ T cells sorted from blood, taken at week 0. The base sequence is TGTGCCAGCAGTGAAACCGAACAGAGAGCCAAAAACATTCAGTACTTC. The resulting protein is CASSETEQRAKNIQYF.